This TCR beta chain was retrieved from a study of vaccination effects on CD4 cells after COVID-19. Study-wide findings and caveats: Marked clonal contraction of infection- and vaccine-induced clones was seen late after vaccination.

The method was immunoSEQ multiplex PCR; TCRdb's version includes in-frame clones alone and lacks a portion of them. The sample shows 20,000 to 30,000 clones, approximately 69% of them seen only once. With regard to this clone: Its antigen is undetermined.

Before sequencing, viral peptide pools were used by the ViraFEST assay to expand antigen-specific CD4+ T cells. Cells that had been cultured for approximately eleven days were the source of isolated CD4+ T cells. Participants were given two doses of BNT162b2 or mRNA-1273 vaccine. Nucleocapsid antibodies stayed negative before and after vaccination, showing no earlier SARS-CoV-2 infection. Peptides at around 9.9 ug/ml and IL-2 at about 10 IU/ml were added to more than 1.5 million PBMC per well. Replacing half the medium with IL-2 medium was done on days 3 and 7. The sequence was collected from a human donor who received a COVID-19 vaccine. This specimen consisted of CD4+ T cells from PBMCs cultured with SARS-CoV-2 spike peptides, obtained after COVID-19 vaccination.

The CDR3 nucleotides are TGTGCCAGCAGTCCTGACCGGCAGGGGCTTGGACTAGCGGGAGGTCCCCCCGCTGTGAATGAGCAGTTCTTC. Amino acid sequence: CASSPDRQGLGLAGGPPAVNEQFF. The V gene is TRBV11-2, the J gene TRBJ2-1; 14 bases line up with TRBD2. This CDR3 comprises 24 residues. Per the germline V gene, CDR1 is SGHAT and CDR2 is FQNNGV. J gave up 7 bases and V 6 bases, and 32 bases lay outside the gene matches.